A single sample is the source of the 17 T cell receptor beta chains below, sequenced in a study of T cell responses to AZD1222 COVID-19 vaccine. Profiling relied on immunoSEQ multiplex PCR, and the TCRdb table lists in-frame clones only, not all of them. The sample records about 120,000 clones, 86% being singletons. Specimen: peripheral blood, collected 28 days after the second AZD1222 dose. The receptor set was obtained from an adult who received the AZD1222 COVID-19 vaccine.

The V and J genes are TRBV12-5 and TRBJ1-5, with no clear D. The CDR3 length is 14 residues. V gave up 5 bases and J gave up 5 bases, with 13 bases separating them. Per the germline V gene, CDR1 is LGHNT and CDR2 is FRNRAP. The CDR3 is CASGPPVSDQPQHF. CDR3 DNA: TGTGCTAGTGGTCCCCCCGTCAGTGATCAGCCCCAGCATTTT. Drawing the rest from reference TRBV12-5 and TRBJ1-5, the complete variable domain is DARVTQTPRHKVTEMGQEVTMRCQPILGHNTVFWYRQTMMQGLELLAYFRNRAPLDDSGMPKDRFSAEMPDATLATLKIQPSEPRDSAVYFCASGPPVSDQPQHFGDGTRLSIL.

The chain couples TRBV19 to TRBJ1-5, with a weak D call TRBD1 (6 bases). Germline CDR1 is LNHDA and CDR2 is SQIVND (reference sequence). This CDR3 has 14 residues. The V end was cut by 7 bases, the J end by 6 bases, with 16 bases between. The CDR3 nucleotides are TGTGCCAGTACCCATCCTCGAGGGGGTCAGCCCCAGCATTTT. This translates into CASTHPRGGQPQHF.

The chain recombines TRBV18 with TRBJ1-6, with D maybe TRBD1 (5 bases). The germline CDR1 and CDR2 sequences are KGHSH and LQKENI. The V and J ends lost 1 base and 8 bases respectively, with 18 bases between them. This CDR3 is 17 amino acids long. This CDR3 reads CASSPLNPGLADSPLHF. The CDR3 nucleotides read TGTGCCAGCTCACCACTAAATCCGGGACTGGCCGATTCACCCCTCCACTTT. Supplemented by reference TRBV18 and TRBJ1-6, the full variable domain reads NAGVMQNPRHLVRRRGQEARLRCSPMKGHSHVYWYRQLPEEGLKFMVYLQKENIIDESGMPKERFSAEFPKEGPSILRIQQVVRGDSAAYFCASSPLNPGLADSPLHFGNGTRLTVT.

This chain joins TRBV28 and TRBJ1-1; D gene uncertain. V was pared by 5 bases and J by 5 bases, with 21 bases between. Germline V gene data show CDR1 as MDHEN and CDR2 as SYDVKM. The CDR3 length is 16 residues. CDR3 loop: CASSPSIGGDRTEAFF. CDR3 in DNA: TGTGCCAGCAGTCCAAGCATCGGCGGTGATAGGACTGAAGCTTTCTTT.

The gene calls are TRBV28 and TRBJ2-1, with TRBD2 matching 12 bases. Germline CDR1 is MDHEN and CDR2 is SYDVKM. There are 15 residues in the CDR3. The junction had 12 bases not matched to a gene; V was cut back by 11 bases and J by 7 bases. CDR3 nucleotides: TGTGCCGGCATGGCTAGCGGGGGGGCACCTAATGAGCAGTTCTTC. Encoded protein: CAGMASGGAPNEQFF.

J is TRBJ1-1 and V is TRBV19; TRBD1 is a possible D gene (6 bases). The CDR3 length is 12 residues. CDR1 is LNHDA and CDR2 is SQIVND in the germline V gene (reference sequence). V gave up 8 bases and J gave up 5 bases, with 12 bases separating them. The CDR3 nucleotides are TGTGCCAGTCGGCAGGGGAGGACTGAAGCTTTCTTT. Translated, it gives CASRQGRTEAFF.

The chain links TRBV18 to TRBJ2-7, with 10 bases matching TRBD1. CDR3 size: 15 residues. The junction had 12 bases not matched to a gene; V was cut back by 6 bases and J by 7 bases. The germline V gene encodes CDR1 KGHSH and CDR2 LQKENI. The CDR3 loop reads CASSPGQGRLWEQYF. As DNA, the CDR3 is TGTGCCAGCTCCCCGGGACAGGGGCGACTCTGGGAGCAGTACTTC.

The genes are TRBV30 and TRBJ2-7; D is uncertain. Trimming took off 1 base at V and 0 bases at J, with 13 bases between the two ends. CDR1 is GTSNPN and CDR2 is SVGIG in the germline V gene (reference sequence). The CDR3 runs to 15 residues. The CDR3, as DNA: TGTGCCTGGAGTGGACCAACACGGAGCTCCTACGAGCAGTACTTC. Residues: CAWSGPTRSSYEQYF.

This clone showed up just once. This chain joins TRBV18 and TRBJ2-1; D is perhaps TRBD2 (6 bases). The CDR3 has 14 residues. Trimming removed 6 bases from V and 4 bases from J, with 13 bases in between. CDR1 is KGHSH and CDR2 is LQKENI in the germline V gene. The CDR3 nucleotides read TGTGCCAGCTCCCCTAGGAGGGGATACAATGAGCAGTTCTTC. Amino acid sequence: CASSPRRGYNEQFF.

Here the CDR3 reads CASSPYRTGGLNEQFF. The DNA of the CDR3 is TGTGCCAGCAGCCCGTACCGGACAGGCGGATTAAATGAGCAGTTCTTC. The chain has TRBV3-1 (or the pseudogene TRBV3-2) and TRBJ2-1, with 7 bases lining up with TRBD1. The CDR3 spans 16 residues. Germline CDR1 reads LGHDT; CDR2 reads YNNKEL (reference sequence). V was pared by 4 bases and J by 7 bases, with 13 bases of the junction left unmatched.

This clone was seen a single time. The CDR3 loop reads CASTPGTGSYEQYF. The CDR3 DNA sequence: TGTGCCAGTACCCCTGGGACAGGATCTTACGAGCAGTACTTC. The V and J genes are TRBV19 and TRBJ2-7, with 8 bases matching TRBD1. The CDR3 runs to 14 residues. Trimming took 7 bases from V and 4 from J; bases not matched to a gene: 9. The germline V gene encodes CDR1 LNHDA and CDR2 SQIVND (reference sequence). The full variable domain, completed using reference TRBV19 and TRBJ2-7, is DGGITQSPKYLFRKEGQNVTLSCEQNLNHDAMYWYRQDPGQGLRLIYYSQIVNDFQKGDIAEGYSVSREKKESFPLTVTSAQKNPTAFYLCASTPGTGSYEQYFGPGTRLTVT.

The rearrangement joins TRBV15 to TRBJ2-1, with TRBD2 matching over 11 bases. Per germline, CDR1 LNHNV and CDR2 YYDKDF (reference sequence). With 0 bases clipped from V and 6 bases from J, the junction kept 7 bases outside the gene matches. This CDR3 is 17 amino acids long. This chain's CDR3 is CATSREILAGGRNEQFF. DNA of the CDR3: TGTGCCACCAGCAGAGAAATTCTAGCGGGGGGACGCAATGAGCAGTTCTTC. The whole variable domain, remainder taken from reference TRBV15 and TRBJ2-1, is DAMVIQNPRYQVTQFGKPVTLSCSQTLNHNVMYWYQQKSSQAPKLLFHYYDKDFNNEADTPDNFQSRRPNTSFCFLDIRSPGLGDTAMYLCATSREILAGGRNEQFFGPGTRLTVL.

The chain joins TRBV5-1 to TRBJ2-6; a possible D gene is TRBD1 (5 bases). The CDR3 is 15 amino acids. Trimming removed 5 bases from V and 2 bases from J, with 11 bases in between. Germline V gene sequence: CDR1 SGHRS, CDR2 YFSETQ. The CDR3 is CASRTGSTGANVLTF. In DNA form, the CDR3 reads TGCGCCAGCAGAACAGGATCCACTGGGGCCAACGTCCTGACTTTC. The full variable domain, its missing parts supplied by reference TRBV5-1 and TRBJ2-6, is KAGVTQTPRYLIKTRGQQVTLSCSPISGHRSVSWYQQTPGQGLQFLFEYFSETQRNKGNFPGRFSGRQFSNSRSEMNVSTLELGDSALYLCASRTGSTGANVLTFGAGSRLTVL.

The chain couples TRBV18 to TRBJ2-5; TRBD1 agrees at 7 bases. The CDR3 spans 14 residues. Trimming at V came to 3 bases and at J to 10 bases, leaving 11 bases not matched to a gene. Germline-derived CDR1 and CDR2 are KGHSH and LQKENI. CDR3 amino acids: CASSPGEGARVQYF. CDR3 in DNA: TGTGCCAGCTCACCTGGTGAGGGGGCTCGGGTCCAGTACTTC.

J is TRBJ2-1 and V is TRBV6-1; 9 bases map to TRBD1. This CDR3 has 13 residues. The V gene end was trimmed by 3 bases and the J gene end by 7 bases; junction bases not matched to a gene: 1. Germline V gene lookup returns CDR1 MNHNS and CDR2 SASEGT. For the CDR3, the DNA is TGTGCCAGCAGTGAGACAGGGGGAAATGAGCAGTTCTTC. Protein: CASSETGGNEQFF.

The chain combines TRBV5-4 with TRBJ1-2, with 7 bases that match TRBD1. From germline, CDR1 is SGHNT and CDR2 YYREEE (reference sequence). J lost 5 bases, V lost 2 bases, and 6 bases had no gene match. CDR3 size: 14 residues. The CDR3: CASSLQGTVYGYTF. Written as DNA, the CDR3 is TGTGCCAGCAGCTTACAGGGGACTGTATATGGCTACACCTTC.

The chain couples TRBV24-1 to TRBJ2-1, with 8 bases lining up with TRBD2. The V gene's germline CDR1 is KGHDR and CDR2 SFDVKD. CDR3 size: 16 residues. Trimming took 2 bases from V and 6 from J; bases not matched to a gene: 8. The CDR3 nucleotides read TGTGCCACCAGTGATTCTTGGACTAGCTCTTCCAATGAGCAGTTCTTC. Protein product: CATSDSWTSSSNEQFF.